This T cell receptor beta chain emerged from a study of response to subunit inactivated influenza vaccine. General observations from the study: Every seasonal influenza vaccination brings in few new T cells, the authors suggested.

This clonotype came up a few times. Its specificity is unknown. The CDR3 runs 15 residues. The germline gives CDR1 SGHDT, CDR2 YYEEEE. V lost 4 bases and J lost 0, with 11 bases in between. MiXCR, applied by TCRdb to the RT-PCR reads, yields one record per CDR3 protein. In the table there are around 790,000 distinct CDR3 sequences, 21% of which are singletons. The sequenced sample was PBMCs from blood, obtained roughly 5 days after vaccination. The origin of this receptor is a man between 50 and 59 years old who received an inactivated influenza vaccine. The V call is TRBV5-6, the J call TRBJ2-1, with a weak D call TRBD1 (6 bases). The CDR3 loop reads CASSPGHLSYNEQFF. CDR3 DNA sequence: TGTGCCAGCAGCCCGGGACATCTCTCCTACAATGAGCAGTTCTTC. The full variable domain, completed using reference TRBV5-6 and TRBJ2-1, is DAGVTQSPTHLIKTRGQQVTLRCSPKSGHDTVSWYQQALGQGPQFIFQYYEEEERQRGNFPDRFSGHQFPNYSSELNVNALLLGDSALYLCASSPGHLSYNEQFFGPGTRLTVL.